Listed below are T cell receptor beta chains from one sample, sequenced in a study of T cells in Graves' hyperthyroidism and ophthalmopathy. From the multiplex PCR reads, TCRdb called clonotypes with MiXCR, one entry per CDR3 protein. Of around 690,000 distinct CDR3 sequences listed, 17% are singletons. The sample consisted of blood. The receptors stem from a man aged 50 to 59 with Graves' hyperthyroidism. CDR3s leave out the opening cysteine and the closing phenylalanine or tryptophan.

V gene: TRBV20-1
CDR3 length: 13
CDR3 protein: SASLPGLQSGTQY

V gene: TRBV7-9
CDR3 length: 13
CDR3 protein: ASSLRGSGDYEQY

V gene: TRBV19
CDR3 length: 14
CDR3 protein: ASSGTSGSVSYEQY

V gene: TRBV10-1
CDR3 length: 12
CDR3 protein: ASSDSRTGDTQY

V gene: TRBV13
CDR3 length: 10
CDR3 protein: ASSFGTYGYT

V gene: TRBV6-2/TRBV6-3
CDR3 length: 15
CDR3 protein: ASSPRLAGGTYNEQF

V gene: TRBV6-1
CDR3 length: 14
CDR3 protein: ASTTTGTSVYNEQF

V gene: TRBV7-2
CDR3 length: 12
CDR3 protein: ASSGAGTDTEAF

V gene: TRBV18
CDR3 length: 14
CDR3 protein: ASSPPGNTGANVLT

V gene: TRBV20-1
CDR3 length: 13
CDR3 protein: SANPTGGGNQPQH

V gene: TRBV5-1
CDR3 length: 15
CDR3 protein: ASSAPRTGAGNNEQF

V gene: TRBV18
CDR3 length: 10
CDR3 protein: ASSPPLETQY

V gene: TRBV20-1
CDR3 length: 11
CDR3 protein: SARAPVSKTQY

V gene: TRBV30
CDR3 length: 10
CDR3 protein: AWKVWGTEAF

V gene: TRBV24-1
CDR3 length: 14
CDR3 protein: ATSDYEGGFVDTQY

V gene: TRBV10-3
CDR3 length: 11
CDR3 protein: AISERTGETQY

V gene: TRBV27
CDR3 length: 12
CDR3 protein: ASRKNRGDTEAF

V gene: TRBV28
CDR3 length: 15
CDR3 protein: ASSRLSGMSSYNEQF

V gene: TRBV5-1
CDR3 length: 11
CDR3 protein: ASRSQTIYGYT

V gene: TRBV3-1
CDR3 length: 11
CDR3 protein: ASSQVAGGWQY

V gene: TRBV7-9
CDR3 length: 11
CDR3 protein: ASSLTHTHEQY

V gene: TRBV27
CDR3 length: 12
CDR3 protein: ASSILAKTGIQY

V gene: TRBV10-2
CDR3 length: 15
CDR3 protein: ASSDPGGGRFPGELF

V gene: TRBV7-3
CDR3 length: 16
CDR3 protein: ASSLFLAGVREGNEQF